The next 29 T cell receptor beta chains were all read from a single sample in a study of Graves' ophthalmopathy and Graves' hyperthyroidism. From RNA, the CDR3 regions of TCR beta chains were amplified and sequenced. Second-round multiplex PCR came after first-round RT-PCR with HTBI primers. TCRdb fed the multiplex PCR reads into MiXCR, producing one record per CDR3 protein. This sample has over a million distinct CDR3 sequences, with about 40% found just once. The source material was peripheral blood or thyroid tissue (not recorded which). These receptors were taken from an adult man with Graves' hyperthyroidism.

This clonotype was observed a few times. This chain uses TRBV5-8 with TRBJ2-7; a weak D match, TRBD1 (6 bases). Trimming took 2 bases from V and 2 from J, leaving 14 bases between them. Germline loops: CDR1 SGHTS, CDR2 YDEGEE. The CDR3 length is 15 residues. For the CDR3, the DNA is TGTGCCAGCAGCTTACAGACAGGAAGGACCTACGAGCAGTACTTC. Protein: CASSLQTGRTYEQYF.

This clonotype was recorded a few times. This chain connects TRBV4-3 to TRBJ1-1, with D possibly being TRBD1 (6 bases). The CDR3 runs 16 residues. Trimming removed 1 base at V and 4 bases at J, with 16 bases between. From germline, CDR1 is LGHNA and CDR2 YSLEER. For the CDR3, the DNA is TGCGCCAGCAGCCAAGTTTGGCAGGGGTTCATCACTGAAGCTTTCTTT. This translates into CASSQVWQGFITEAFF.

CDR3 residues: CATSRPDRVDEKLFF. Written as DNA, the CDR3 is TGTGCCACCAGCAGGCCGGACAGGGTGGATGAAAAACTGTTTTTT. The V and J genes are TRBV15 and TRBJ1-4; TRBD1 aligns across 8 bases. V gave up 3 bases and J gave up 6 bases; unmatched junction bases: 6. Germline CDR1 is LNHNV and CDR2 is YYDKDF (reference sequence). This CDR3 comprises 15 residues. Full variable domain (rest looked up from reference TRBV15 and TRBJ1-4): DAMVIQNPRYQVTQFGKPVTLSCSQTLNHNVMYWYQQKSSQAPKLLFHYYDKDFNNEADTPDNFQSRRPNTSFCFLDIRSPGLGDTAMYLCATSRPDRVDEKLFFGSGTQLSVL.

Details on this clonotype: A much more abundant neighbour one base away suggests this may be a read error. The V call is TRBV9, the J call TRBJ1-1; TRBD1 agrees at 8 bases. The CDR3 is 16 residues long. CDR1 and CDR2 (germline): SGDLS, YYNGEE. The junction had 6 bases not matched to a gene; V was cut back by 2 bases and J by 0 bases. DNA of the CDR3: TGTGCCAGCAGCGTCCGGACAGGGCGAGTGAACACTGAAGCTTTCTTT. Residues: CASSVRTGRVNTEAFF.

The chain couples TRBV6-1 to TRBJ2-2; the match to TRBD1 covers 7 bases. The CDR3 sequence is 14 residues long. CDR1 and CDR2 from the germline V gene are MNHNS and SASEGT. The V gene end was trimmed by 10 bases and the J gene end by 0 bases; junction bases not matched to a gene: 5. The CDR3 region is CATGQVANTGELFF. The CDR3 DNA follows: TGTGCCACCGGACAGGTCGCGAACACCGGGGAGCTGTTTTTT.

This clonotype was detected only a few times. The CDR3 sequence: CASSPASTSSTGELFF. The CDR3 DNA sequence: TGCGCCAGCAGCCCCGCGAGTACTAGCAGTACCGGGGAGCTGTTTTTT. The chain couples TRBV5-1 to TRBJ2-2; a weak D match, TRBD2 (6 bases). This CDR3 comprises 16 residues. CDR1 and CDR2 (germline): SGHRS, YFSETQ. The V end was cut by 4 bases, the J end by 5 bases, with 18 bases between. Combining the CDR3 with reference TRBV5-1 and TRBJ2-2 gives the whole variable domain KAGVTQTPRYLIKTRGQQVTLSCSPISGHRSVSWYQQTPGQGLQFLFEYFSETQRNKGNFPGRFSGRQFSNSRSEMNVSTLELGDSALYLCASSPASTSSTGELFFGEGSRLTVL.

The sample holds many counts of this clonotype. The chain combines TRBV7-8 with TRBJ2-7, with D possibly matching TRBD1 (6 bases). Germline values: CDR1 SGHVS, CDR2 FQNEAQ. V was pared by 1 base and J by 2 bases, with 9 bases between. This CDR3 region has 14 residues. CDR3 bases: TGTGCCAGCAGCTTAGAGACAGGAGCCTACGAGCAGTACTTC. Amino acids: CASSLETGAYEQYF.

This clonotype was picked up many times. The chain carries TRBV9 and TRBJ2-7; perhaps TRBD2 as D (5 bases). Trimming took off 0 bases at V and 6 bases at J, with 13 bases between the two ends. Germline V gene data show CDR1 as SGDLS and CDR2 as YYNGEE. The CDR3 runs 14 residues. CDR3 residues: CASSVDGDRSEQYF. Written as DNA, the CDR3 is TGTGCCAGCAGCGTAGACGGGGATAGGAGCGAGCAGTACTTC.

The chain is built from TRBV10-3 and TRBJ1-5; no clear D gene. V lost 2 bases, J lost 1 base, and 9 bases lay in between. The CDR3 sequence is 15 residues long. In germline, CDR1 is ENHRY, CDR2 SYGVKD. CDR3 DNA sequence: TGTGCCATCAGTGAGACGGGCCAGAGCAATCAGCCCCAGCATTTT. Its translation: CAISETGQSNQPQHF.

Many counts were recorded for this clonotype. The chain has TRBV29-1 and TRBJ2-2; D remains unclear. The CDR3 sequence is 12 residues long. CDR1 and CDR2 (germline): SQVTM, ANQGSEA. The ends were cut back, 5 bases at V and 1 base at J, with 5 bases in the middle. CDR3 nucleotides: TGCAGCGTTTTAGGGAACACCGGGGAGCTGTTTTTT. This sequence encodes CSVLGNTGELFF.

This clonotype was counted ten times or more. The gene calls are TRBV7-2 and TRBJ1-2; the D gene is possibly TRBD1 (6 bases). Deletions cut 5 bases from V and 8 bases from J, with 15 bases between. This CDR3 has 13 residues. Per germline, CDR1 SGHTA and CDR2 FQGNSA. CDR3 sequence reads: CASSPHEGEGYTF. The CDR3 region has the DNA TGTGCCAGCAGCCCCCACGAGGGGGAGGGCTACACCTTC.

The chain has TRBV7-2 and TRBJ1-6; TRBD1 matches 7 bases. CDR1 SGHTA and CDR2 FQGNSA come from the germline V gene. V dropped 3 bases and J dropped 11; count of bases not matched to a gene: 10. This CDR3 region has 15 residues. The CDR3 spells CASSFLQGQYPPLHF. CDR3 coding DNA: TGTGCCAGCAGCTTCCTCCAGGGACAGTATCCACCCCTCCACTTT.

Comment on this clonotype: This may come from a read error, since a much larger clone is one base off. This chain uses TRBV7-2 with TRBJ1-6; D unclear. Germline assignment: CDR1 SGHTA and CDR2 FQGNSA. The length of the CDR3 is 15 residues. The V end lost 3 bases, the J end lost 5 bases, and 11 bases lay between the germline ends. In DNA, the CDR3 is TGTGCCAGCAGCTTCACGGCCCTGAATAATTCACCCCTCCACTTT. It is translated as CASSFTALNNSPLHF.

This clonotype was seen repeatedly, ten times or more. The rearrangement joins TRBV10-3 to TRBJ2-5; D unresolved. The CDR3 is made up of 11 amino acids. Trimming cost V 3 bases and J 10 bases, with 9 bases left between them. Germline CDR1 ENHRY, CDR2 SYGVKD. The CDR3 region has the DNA TGTGCCATCAGTGACCTTCTTGGCCAGTACTTC. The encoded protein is CAISDLLGQYF.

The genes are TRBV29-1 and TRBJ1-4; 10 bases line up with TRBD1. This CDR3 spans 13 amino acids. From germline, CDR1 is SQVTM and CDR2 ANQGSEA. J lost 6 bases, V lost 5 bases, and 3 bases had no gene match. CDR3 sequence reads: CSVTGTGDEKLFF. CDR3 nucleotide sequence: TGCAGCGTTACCGGGACAGGGGATGAAAAACTGTTTTTT.

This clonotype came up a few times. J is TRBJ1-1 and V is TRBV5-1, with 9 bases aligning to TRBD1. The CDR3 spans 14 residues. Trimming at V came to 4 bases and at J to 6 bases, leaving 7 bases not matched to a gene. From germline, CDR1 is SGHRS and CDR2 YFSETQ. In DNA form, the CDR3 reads TGCGCCAGCAGCCGACAGGGGGAACTTTCTGAAGCTTTCTTT. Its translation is CASSRQGELSEAFF.

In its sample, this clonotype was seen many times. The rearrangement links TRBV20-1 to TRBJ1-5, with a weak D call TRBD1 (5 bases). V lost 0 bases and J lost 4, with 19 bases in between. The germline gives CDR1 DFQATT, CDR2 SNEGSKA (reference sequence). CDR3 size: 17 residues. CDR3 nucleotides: TGCAGTGCTAGAGATCCCGGCAGGGCTAAGGTAAATCAGCCCCAGCATTTT. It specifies CSARDPGRAKVNQPQHF.

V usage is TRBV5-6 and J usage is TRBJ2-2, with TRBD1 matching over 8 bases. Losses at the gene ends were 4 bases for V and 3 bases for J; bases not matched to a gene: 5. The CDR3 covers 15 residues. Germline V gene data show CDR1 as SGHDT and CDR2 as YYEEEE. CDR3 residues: CASSPPGQDTGELFF. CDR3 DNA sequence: TGTGCCAGCAGCCCTCCGGGACAGGACACCGGGGAGCTGTTTTTT.

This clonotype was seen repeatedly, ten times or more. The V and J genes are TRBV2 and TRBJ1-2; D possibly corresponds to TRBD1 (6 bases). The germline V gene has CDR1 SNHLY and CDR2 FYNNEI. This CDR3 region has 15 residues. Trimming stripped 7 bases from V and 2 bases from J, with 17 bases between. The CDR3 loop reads CASIFVPQGNYGYTF. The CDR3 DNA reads TGTGCCAGCATTTTTGTTCCACAGGGAAACTATGGCTACACCTTC.

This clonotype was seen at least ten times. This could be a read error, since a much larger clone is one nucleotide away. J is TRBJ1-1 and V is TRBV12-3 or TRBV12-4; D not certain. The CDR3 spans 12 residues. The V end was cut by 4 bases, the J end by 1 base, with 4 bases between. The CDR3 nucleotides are TGTGCCAGCAGTTACGAGAACACTGAAGCTTTCTTT. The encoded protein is CASSYENTEAFF.

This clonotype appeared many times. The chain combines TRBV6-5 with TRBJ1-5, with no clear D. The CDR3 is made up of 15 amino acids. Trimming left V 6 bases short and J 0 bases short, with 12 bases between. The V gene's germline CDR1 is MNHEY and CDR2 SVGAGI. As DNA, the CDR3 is TGTGCCAGCAGCCTGCGGTGGTATAGCAATCAGCCCCAGCATTTT. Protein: CASSLRWYSNQPQHF.

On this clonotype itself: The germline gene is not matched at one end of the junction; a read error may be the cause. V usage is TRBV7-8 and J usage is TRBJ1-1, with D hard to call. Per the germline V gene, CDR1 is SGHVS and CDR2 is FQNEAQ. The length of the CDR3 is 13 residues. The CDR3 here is CASGLEFAPEAFF. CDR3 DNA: TGTGCCAGCGGCTTAGAGTTCGCACCGGAAGCTTTCTTT.

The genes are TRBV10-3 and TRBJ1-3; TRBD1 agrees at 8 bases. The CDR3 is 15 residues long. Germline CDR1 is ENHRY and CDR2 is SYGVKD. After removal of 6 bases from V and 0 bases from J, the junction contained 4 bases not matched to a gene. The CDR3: CAIRTGDHSGNTIYF. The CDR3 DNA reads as TGTGCCATCAGGACAGGGGACCACTCTGGAAACACCATATATTTT.

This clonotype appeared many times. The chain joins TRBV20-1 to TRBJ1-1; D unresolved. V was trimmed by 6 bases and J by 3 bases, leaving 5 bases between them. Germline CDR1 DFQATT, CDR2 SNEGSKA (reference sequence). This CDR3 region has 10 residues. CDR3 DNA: TGCAGTGCCCCCGACACTGAAGCTTTCTTT. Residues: CSAPDTEAFF.

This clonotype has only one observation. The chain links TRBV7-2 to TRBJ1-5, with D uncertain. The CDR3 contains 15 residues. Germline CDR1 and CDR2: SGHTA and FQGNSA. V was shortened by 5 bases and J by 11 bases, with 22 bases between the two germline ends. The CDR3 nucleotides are TGTGCCAGCAGCGACACCGGGCGTAATCAGGAGACCCAGCATTTT. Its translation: CASSDTGRNQETQHF.

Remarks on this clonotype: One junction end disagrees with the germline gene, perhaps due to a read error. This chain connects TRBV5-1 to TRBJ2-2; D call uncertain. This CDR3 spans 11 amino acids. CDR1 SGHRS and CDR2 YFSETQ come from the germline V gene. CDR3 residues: CANSFRGELFF. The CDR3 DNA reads TGCGCCAACAGCTTCCGGGGGGAGCTGTTTTTT. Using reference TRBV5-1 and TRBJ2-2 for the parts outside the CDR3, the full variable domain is KAGVTQTPRYLIKTRGQQVTLSCSPISGHRSVSWYQQTPGQGLQFLFEYFSETQRNKGNFPGRFSGRQFSNSRSEMNVSTLELGDSALYLCANSFRGELFFGEGSRLTVL.

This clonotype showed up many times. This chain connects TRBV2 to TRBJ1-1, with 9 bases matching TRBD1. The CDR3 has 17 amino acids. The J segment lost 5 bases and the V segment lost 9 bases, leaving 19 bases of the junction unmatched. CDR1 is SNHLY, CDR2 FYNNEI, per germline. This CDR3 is CASTRFQGQGMGTEAFF. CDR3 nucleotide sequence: TGTGCCAGTACAAGATTCCAAGGACAGGGGATGGGTACTGAAGCTTTCTTT.

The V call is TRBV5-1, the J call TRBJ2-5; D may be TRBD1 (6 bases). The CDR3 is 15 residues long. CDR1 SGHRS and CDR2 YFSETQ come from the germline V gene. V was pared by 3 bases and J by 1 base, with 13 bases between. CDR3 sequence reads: CASSSGDTVQETQYF. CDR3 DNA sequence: TGCGCCAGCAGCTCCGGGGACACCGTCCAAGAGACCCAGTACTTC.

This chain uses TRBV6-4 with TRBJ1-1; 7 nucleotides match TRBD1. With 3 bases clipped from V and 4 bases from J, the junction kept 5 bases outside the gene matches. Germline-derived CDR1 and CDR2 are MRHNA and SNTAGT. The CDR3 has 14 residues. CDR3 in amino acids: CASSEQGGITEAFF. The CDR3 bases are TGTGCCAGCAGTGAGCAGGGGGGTATCACTGAAGCTTTCTTT.